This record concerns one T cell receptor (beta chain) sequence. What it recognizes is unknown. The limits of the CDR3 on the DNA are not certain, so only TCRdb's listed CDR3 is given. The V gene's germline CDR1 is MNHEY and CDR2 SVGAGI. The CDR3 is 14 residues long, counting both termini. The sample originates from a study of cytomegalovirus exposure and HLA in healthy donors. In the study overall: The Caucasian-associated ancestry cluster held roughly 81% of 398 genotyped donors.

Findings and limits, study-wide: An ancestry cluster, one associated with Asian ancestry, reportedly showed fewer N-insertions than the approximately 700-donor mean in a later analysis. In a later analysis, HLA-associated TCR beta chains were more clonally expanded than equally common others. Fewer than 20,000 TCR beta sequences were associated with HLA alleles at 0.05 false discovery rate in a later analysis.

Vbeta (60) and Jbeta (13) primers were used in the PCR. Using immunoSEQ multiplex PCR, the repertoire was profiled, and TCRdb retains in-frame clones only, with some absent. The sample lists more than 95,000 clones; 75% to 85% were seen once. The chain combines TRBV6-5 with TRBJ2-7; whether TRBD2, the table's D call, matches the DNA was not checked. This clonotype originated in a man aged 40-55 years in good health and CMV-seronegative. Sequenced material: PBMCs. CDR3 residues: CASSTSLNGYEQYF.